This T cell receptor beta chain was documented in a study of OX40 agonist ivuxolimab in advanced cancers. Study-wide points: CD4+ T cells averaged fewer expanded clones than CD8+ T cells. Clonal expansion was seen in CD4+ and CD8+ blood T cells by week 6 at 0.1 to 3.0 mg/kg.

Some clones are missing from TCRdb's copy, which holds only in-frame ones; the method was immunoSEQ multiplex PCR. The sample has fewer than 80,000 clones, roughly nine tenths seen once. The CDR3 spans 14 residues. Trimming took 0 bases from V and 3 from J, leaving 9 bases between them. The V gene's germline CDR1 is MGHRA and CDR2 YSYEKL. Concerning this clone: The antigen is undetermined.

The chain employs TRBV4-1 and TRBJ2-7; no reliable D call. Source: CD4+ or CD8+ T cells sorted from blood, taken in a trial of the OX40 agonist ivuxolimab. The receptor was isolated from an adult with an advanced solid tumor such as melanoma, head and neck, liver or kidney cancer. Here the CDR3 DNA reads TGCGCCAGCAGCCAAGATCAATATAACTACGAGCAGTACTTC. It specifies CASSQDQYNYEQYF.